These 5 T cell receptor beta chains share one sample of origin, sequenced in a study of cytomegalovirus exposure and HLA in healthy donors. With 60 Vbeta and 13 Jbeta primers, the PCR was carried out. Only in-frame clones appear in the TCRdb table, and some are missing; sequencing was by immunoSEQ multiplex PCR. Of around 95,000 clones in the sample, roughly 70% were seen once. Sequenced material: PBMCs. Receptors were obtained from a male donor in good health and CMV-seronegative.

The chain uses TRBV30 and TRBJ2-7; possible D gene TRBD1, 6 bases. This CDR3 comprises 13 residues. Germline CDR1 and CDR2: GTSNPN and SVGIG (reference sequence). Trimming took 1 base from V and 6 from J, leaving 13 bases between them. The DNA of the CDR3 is TGTGCCTGGAGTGCGATGGGGGCCCGCGAGCAGTACTTC. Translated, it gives CAWSAMGAREQYF.

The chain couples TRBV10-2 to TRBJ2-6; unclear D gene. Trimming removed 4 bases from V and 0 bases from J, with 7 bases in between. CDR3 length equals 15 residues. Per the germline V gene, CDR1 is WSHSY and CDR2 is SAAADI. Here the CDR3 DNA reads TGCGCCAGCAGTGTGGCCACCTCTGGGGCCAACGTCCTGACTTTC. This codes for CASSVATSGANVLTF.

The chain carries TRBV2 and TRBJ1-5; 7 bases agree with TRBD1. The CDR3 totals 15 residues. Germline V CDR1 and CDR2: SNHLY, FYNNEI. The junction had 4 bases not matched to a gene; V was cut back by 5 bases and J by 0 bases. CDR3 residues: CASSRTGDSNQPQHF. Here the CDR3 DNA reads TGTGCCAGCAGTCGGACAGGCGATAGCAATCAGCCCCAGCATTTT.

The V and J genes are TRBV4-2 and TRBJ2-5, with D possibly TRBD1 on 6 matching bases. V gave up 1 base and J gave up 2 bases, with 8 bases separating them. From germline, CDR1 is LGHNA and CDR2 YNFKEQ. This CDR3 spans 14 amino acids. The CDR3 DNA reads TGTGCCAGCAGCCAAGTTGGACAGCAAGAGACCCAGTACTTC. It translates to CASSQVGQQETQYF.

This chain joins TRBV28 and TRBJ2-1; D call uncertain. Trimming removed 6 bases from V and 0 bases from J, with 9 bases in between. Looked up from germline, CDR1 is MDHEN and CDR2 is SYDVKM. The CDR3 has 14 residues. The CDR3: CASSVDSSYNEQFF. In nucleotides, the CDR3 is TGTGCCAGCAGCGTAGACTCCTCCTACAATGAGCAGTTCTTC.